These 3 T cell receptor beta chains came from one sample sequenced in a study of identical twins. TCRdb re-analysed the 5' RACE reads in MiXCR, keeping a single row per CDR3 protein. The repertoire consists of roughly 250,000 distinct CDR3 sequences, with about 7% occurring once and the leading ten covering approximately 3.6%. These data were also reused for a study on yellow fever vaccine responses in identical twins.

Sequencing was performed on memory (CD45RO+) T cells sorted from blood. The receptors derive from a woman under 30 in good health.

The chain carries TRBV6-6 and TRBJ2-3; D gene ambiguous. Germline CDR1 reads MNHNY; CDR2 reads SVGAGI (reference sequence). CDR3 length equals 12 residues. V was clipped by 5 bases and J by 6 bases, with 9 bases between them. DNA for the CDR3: TGTGCCAGCAGTCGAACAGCGGATACGCAGTATTTT. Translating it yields CASSRTADTQYF.

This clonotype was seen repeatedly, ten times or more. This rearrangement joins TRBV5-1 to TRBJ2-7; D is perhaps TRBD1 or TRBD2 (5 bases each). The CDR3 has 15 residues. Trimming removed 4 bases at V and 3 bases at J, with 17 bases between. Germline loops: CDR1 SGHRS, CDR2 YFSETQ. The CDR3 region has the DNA TGCGCCAGCAGCAAGGACTTCGGGACCCGCTACGAGCAGTACGTC. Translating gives CASSKDFGTRYEQYV.

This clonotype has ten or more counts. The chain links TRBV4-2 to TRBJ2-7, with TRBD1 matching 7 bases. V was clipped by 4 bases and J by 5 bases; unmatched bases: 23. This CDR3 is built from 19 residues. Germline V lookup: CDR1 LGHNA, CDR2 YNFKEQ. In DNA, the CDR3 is TGTGCCAGCAGCCCCTCCCCGGGTGGACCACAGGGGATGTCCAACGAGCAGTACTTC. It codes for CASSPSPGGPQGMSNEQYF.